This is a list of T cell receptor beta chains from one sample in a study of T cell repertoires in cytomegalovirus infection. TCRdb re-called the reads with MiXCR, one entry per CDR3 protein. The data hold 150,000 to 200,000 distinct CDR3 sequences, with about a fifth observed a single time. These receptors lack a known antigen. The source was CD8+ T cells from cultured PBMCs, collected from culture after CMV antigen stimulation. The receptors were sampled from a human donor in good health (CMV status not recorded). Some clones in this sample may be carry-over from other donors' samples. Both conserved end residues are part of each CDR3. D genes are given only for firm matches. The listing skips clone size in some rows; elsewhere it reads once, few, many or a size class.

d_call	clone_size	v_call	j_call	cdr3_aa	cdr3_nt
NA	NA	TRBV7-9	TRBJ1-2	CASSLVSGEVTHYGYTF	TGTGCCAGCAGCTTAGTGAGCGGGGAAGTAACCCACTATGGCTACACCTTC
TRBD1	few	TRBV12-3/TRBV12-4	TRBJ1-1	CASTIPGGGRQKAFF	TGTGCCAGCACCATTCCAGGGGGCGGCAGGCAAAAAGCTTTCTTT
NA	NA	TRBV4-1	TRBJ1-2	CASSQEGGTGGYTF	TGCGCCAGCAGCCAAGAGGGGGGAACTGGTGGCTACACCTTC
TRBD2	few	TRBV7-2	TRBJ2-7	CASSSEAPAGYEQYF	TGTGCCAGCAGCTCCGAGGCCCCAGCGGGGTACGAGCAGTACTTC
NA	few	TRBV12-3/TRBV12-4	TRBJ1-5	CASSPPGLGQPQHF	TGTGCCAGCAGTCCCCCGGGCCTGGGTCAGCCCCAGCATTTT
NA	few	TRBV6-2/TRBV6-3	TRBJ1-1	CASTPTLRGLPGVNTEAFF	TGTGCCAGCACCCCTACCCTTCGGGGGCTCCCGGGGGTGAACACTGAAGCTTTCTTT
NA	NA	TRBV7-2	TRBJ1-1	CASSLGRWGIEGTEAFF	TGTGCCAGCAGCTTAGGCAGGTGGGGCATCGAGGGGACTGAAGCTTTCTTT
NA	few	TRBV5-6	TRBJ1-5	CASSLASVDHSNQPQHF	TGTGCCAGCAGCTTGGCGTCGGTCGATCATAGCAATCAGCCCCAGCATTTT
NA	NA	TRBV7-3	TRBJ1-2	CASSLEGRNYGYTF	TGTGCCAGCAGCTTAGAAGGGCGAAACTATGGCTACACCTTC
NA	once	TRBV7-6	TRBJ2-2	CASGGRATNTGELFF	TGTGCCAGCGGGGGCAGGGCAACGAACACCGGGGAGCTGTTTTTT
NA	few	TRBV12-3/TRBV12-4	TRBJ1-2	CASRPSDEIYGYTF	TGTGCCAGCAGGCCATCGGACGAGATCTATGGCTACACCTTC
TRBD1	NA	TRBV11-2	TRBJ1-1	CASSQFRGVGTEAFF	TGTGCCAGCAGCCAATTCAGGGGGGTGGGCACTGAAGCTTTCTTT
NA	NA	TRBV7-8	TRBJ2-7	CASSSTGPPYEQYF	TGTGCCAGCAGCTCGACAGGTCCCCCCTACGAGCAGTACTTC
NA	NA	TRBV7-2	TRBJ2-5	CASSPDPAPTETQYF	TGTGCCAGCAGCCCAGACCCGGCTCCCACAGAGACCCAGTACTTC
TRBD1	few	TRBV7-2	TRBJ2-6	CASSLGDRVRAGANVLTF	TGTGCCAGCAGCTTAGGGGACAGGGTCAGAGCAGGGGCCAACGTCCTGACTTTC
TRBD2	many	TRBV4-2	TRBJ2-3	CASRAGGVGTDTQYF	TGTGCCAGCAGGGCGGGGGGAGTGGGCACAGATACGCAGTATTTT
TRBD1	few	TRBV7-2	TRBJ1-5	CASSLDRYNQPQHF	TGTGCCAGCAGCCTGGACAGGTACAATCAGCCCCAGCATTTT
NA	NA	TRBV12-3/TRBV12-4	TRBJ2-5	CASSWGGSKETQYF	TGTGCCAGCAGTTGGGGGGGCAGCAAAGAGACCCAGTACTTC
NA	NA	TRBV7-2	TRBJ1-6	CASSQPPRTSEVNSPLHF	TGTGCCAGCAGCCAACCCCCGCGAACCTCGGAAGTGAATTCACCCCTCCACTTT
NA	NA	TRBV11-2	TRBJ2-3	CASTRNRADTQYF	TGTGCCAGCACCCGAAATAGGGCAGATACGCAGTATTTT
TRBD2	few	TRBV28	TRBJ2-5	CASSTEPGSPRREDQETQYF	TGTGCCAGCAGCACAGAACCAGGGTCTCCTAGGCGGGAGGACCAAGAGACCCAGTACTTC
NA	few	TRBV7-6	TRBJ2-2	CASSPRGYTGELFF	TGTGCCAGCAGCCCCCGGGGATACACCGGGGAGCTGTTTTTT
TRBD2	NA	TRBV29-1	TRBJ2-4	CSVVRSGGAYAKNIQYF	TGCAGCGTTGTTCGGAGCGGGGGGGCGTACGCCAAAAACATTCAGTACTTC
NA	few	TRBV11-1	TRBJ2-7	CASSLVTGPSYEQYF	TGTGCCAGCAGCTTAGTGACGGGCCCCTCCTACGAGCAGTACTTC
NA	NA	TRBV10-3	TRBJ2-1	CAISESISDEQFF	TGTGCCATCAGTGAGTCCATTAGCGATGAGCAGTTCTTC
NA	few	TRBV2	TRBJ2-6	CASSEGGFGANVLTF	TGTGCCAGCAGTGAAGGGGGGTTTGGGGCCAACGTCCTGACTTTC
NA	NA	TRBV29-1	TRBJ1-2	CSVGRLERNYGYTF	TGCAGCGTTGGGAGACTGGAAAGGAACTATGGCTACACCTTC
TRBD1	NA	TRBV28	TRBJ1-4	CASSVTGGLFF	TGTGCCAGCAGTGTGACAGGGGGGCTGTTTTTT
NA	NA	TRBV7-6	TRBJ2-7	CASSLGAEQYF	TGTGCCAGCAGCTTAGGTGCGGAGCAGTACTTC
NA	few	TRBV25-1	TRBJ2-7	CASSEYGHEQYF	TGTGCCAGCAGTGAATATGGGCACGAGCAGTACTTC
NA	few	TRBV12-3/TRBV12-4	TRBJ2-7	CASSTNLYEQYF	TGTGCCAGCAGTACCAACCTCTACGAGCAGTACTTC
TRBD2	NA	TRBV6-1	TRBJ2-1	CASSEAGGGSSYNEQFF	TGTGCCAGCAGTGAAGCTGGCGGGGGGAGCTCCTACAATGAGCAGTTCTTC
NA	NA	TRBV6-2/TRBV6-3	TRBJ2-2	CASSYLRGAQNTGELFF	TGTGCCAGCAGTTACCTTCGGGGGGCCCAGAACACCGGGGAGCTGTTTTTT
NA	NA	TRBV12-3/TRBV12-4	TRBJ2-1	CASSLALSGVYNEQFF	TGTGCCAGCAGTTTAGCGCTAAGCGGCGTCTACAATGAGCAGTTCTTC
NA	many	TRBV4-3	TRBJ1-2	CASSQDVFPDFNYGYTF	TGCGCCAGCAGCCAAGATGTATTTCCGGACTTCAACTATGGCTACACCTTC
NA	NA	TRBV7-2	TRBJ2-3	CASSLSMDSTDTQYF	TGTGCCAGCAGCTTATCCATGGACAGCACAGATACGCAGTATTTT
NA	few	TRBV11-2	TRBJ2-3	CASYSDTQYF	TGTGCCAGTTATTCAGATACGCAGTATTTT
NA	NA	TRBV10-3	TRBJ2-3	CAISFRDPGHYTDTQYF	TGTGCCATCAGTTTCAGAGACCCGGGACACTACACAGATACGCAGTATTTT
TRBD1	few	TRBV12-3/TRBV12-4	TRBJ1-1	CASSRQGLNTEAFF	TGTGCCAGCAGTAGACAGGGATTGAACACTGAAGCTTTCTTT
NA	NA	TRBV7-9	TRBJ2-1	CASREPGSEQFF	TGTGCCAGCAGGGAGCCCGGATCTGAGCAGTTCTTC
NA	NA	TRBV11-2	TRBJ2-5	CASSLAARSSETQYF	TGTGCCAGCAGCTTAGCGGCCAGATCCTCGGAGACCCAGTACTTC
TRBD2	NA	TRBV11-2	TRBJ2-3	CASSAGVTDTQYF	TGTGCCAGCAGCGCGGGGGTTACAGATACGCAGTATTTT
NA	few	TRBV7-2	TRBJ2-1	CASSHPRDGQFF	TGTGCCAGCAGCCACCCCCGGGACGGGCAGTTCTTC
NA	few	TRBV4-1	TRBJ1-4	CASSQDKGANEKLFF	TGCGCCAGCAGCCAAGATAAAGGGGCGAATGAAAAACTGTTTTTT
NA	NA	TRBV25-1	TRBJ1-2	CASSGPRQNYGYTF	TGTGCCAGCAGTGGTCCGAGACAGAACTATGGCTACACCTTC
NA	NA	TRBV7-8	TRBJ2-1	CASSFRDYNEQFF	TGTGCCAGCAGCTTTAGGGATTATAATGAGCAGTTCTTC
NA	NA	TRBV3-1	TRBJ1-4	CASSPRGREKLFF	TGTGCCAGCAGCCCTAGAGGACGGGAAAAACTGTTTTTT
NA	NA	TRBV14	TRBJ2-2	CASSQDWPNTGELFF	TGTGCCAGCAGCCAAGATTGGCCTAACACCGGGGAGCTGTTTTTT
NA	few	TRBV7-2	TRBJ2-7	CASSLITGSYEQYF	TGTGCCAGCAGCTTAATCACCGGGTCCTACGAGCAGTACTTC